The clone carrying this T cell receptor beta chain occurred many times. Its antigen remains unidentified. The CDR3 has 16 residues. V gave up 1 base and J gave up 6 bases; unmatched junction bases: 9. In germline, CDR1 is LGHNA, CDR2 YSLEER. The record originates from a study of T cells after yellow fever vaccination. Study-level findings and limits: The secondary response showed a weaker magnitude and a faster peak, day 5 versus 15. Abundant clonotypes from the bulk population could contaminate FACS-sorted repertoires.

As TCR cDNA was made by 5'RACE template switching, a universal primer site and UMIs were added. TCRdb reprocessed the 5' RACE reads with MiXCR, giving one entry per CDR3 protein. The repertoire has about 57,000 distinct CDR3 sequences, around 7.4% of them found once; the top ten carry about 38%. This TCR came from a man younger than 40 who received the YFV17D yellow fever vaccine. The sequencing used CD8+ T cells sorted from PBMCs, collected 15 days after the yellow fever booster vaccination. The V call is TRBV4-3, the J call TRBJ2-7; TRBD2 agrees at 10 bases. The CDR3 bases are TGCGCCAGCAGCCAAGGGGCTAGCGGGAGTCAAAGCGAGCAGTACTTC. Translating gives CASSQGASGSQSEQYF.